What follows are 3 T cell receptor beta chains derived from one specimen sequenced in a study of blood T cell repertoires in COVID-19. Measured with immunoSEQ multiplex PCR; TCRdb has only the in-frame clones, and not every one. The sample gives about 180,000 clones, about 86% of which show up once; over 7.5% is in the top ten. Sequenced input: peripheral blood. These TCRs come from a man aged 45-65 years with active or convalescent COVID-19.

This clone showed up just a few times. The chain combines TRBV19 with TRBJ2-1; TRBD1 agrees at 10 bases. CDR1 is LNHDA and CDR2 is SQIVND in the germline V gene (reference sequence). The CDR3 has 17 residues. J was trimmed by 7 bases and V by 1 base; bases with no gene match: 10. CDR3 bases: TGTGCCAGTAGTATAGTGACAGGGGGCGCTGGAGTTAATGAGCAGTTCTTC. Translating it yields CASSIVTGGAGVNEQFF. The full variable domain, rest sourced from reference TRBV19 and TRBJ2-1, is DGGITQSPKYLFRKEGQNVTLSCEQNLNHDAMYWYRQDPGQGLRLIYYSQIVNDFQKGDIAEGYSVSREKKESFPLTVTSAQKNPTAFYLCASSIVTGGAGVNEQFFGPGTRLTVL.

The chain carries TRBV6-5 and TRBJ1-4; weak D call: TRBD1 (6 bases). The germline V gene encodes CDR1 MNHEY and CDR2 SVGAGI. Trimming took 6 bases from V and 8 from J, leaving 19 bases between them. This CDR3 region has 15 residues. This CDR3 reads CASSLTGTQGEKLFF. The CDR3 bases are TGTGCCAGCAGCCTAACAGGGACCCAGGGGGAAAAACTGTTTTTT.

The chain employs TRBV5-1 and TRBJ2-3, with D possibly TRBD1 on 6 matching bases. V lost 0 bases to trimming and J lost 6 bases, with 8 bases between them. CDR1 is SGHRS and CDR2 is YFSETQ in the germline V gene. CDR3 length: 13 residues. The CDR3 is CASSLERGDTQYF. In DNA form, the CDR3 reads TGCGCCAGCAGCTTGGAAAGGGGGGATACGCAGTATTTT.